These 22 T cell receptor beta chains were all obtained from the same sample, sequenced in a study of blood T cell repertoires in COVID-19. Sequencing used immunoSEQ multiplex PCR; TCRdb keeps in-frame clones, though not all of them. This repertoire shows a few hundred thousand clones, around 83% found once; its top ten account for less than 8%. Material for sequencing was peripheral blood. Source of these receptors: a woman between 45 and 65 years old with acute or convalescent COVID-19.

The V and J genes are TRBV9 and TRBJ2-1; a possible D gene is TRBD2 (6 bases). In germline, CDR1 is SGDLS, CDR2 YYNGEE. The CDR3 is 15 amino acids. Trimming stripped 0 bases from V and 0 bases from J, with 7 bases between. The CDR3 region is CASSVVGSSYNEQFF. CDR3 nucleotides: TGTGCCAGCAGCGTAGTCGGGAGCTCCTACAATGAGCAGTTCTTC.

The chain combines TRBV3-1 (or the pseudogene TRBV3-2) with TRBJ2-7; 11 bases align to TRBD2. After removal of 5 bases from V and 2 bases from J, the junction contained 8 bases not matched to a gene. CDR1 is LGHDT and CDR2 is YNNKEL in the germline V gene (reference sequence). The length of the CDR3 is 16 residues. The CDR3: CASSDQETSGTYEQYF. The CDR3 DNA follows: TGTGCCAGCAGCGACCAGGAGACTAGCGGGACCTACGAGCAGTACTTC.

J is TRBJ2-1 and V is TRBV5-1, with TRBD1 identical over 8 bases. CDR1 and CDR2 from the germline V gene are SGHRS and YFSETQ. This CDR3 contains 15 residues. After removal of 4 bases from V and 1 base from J, the junction contained 4 bases not matched to a gene. This CDR3 reads CASSPRDRSYNEQFF. DNA for the CDR3: TGCGCCAGCAGCCCCCGGGACAGGTCCTACAATGAGCAGTTCTTC.

As DNA, the CDR3 is TGTGCCAGCAGTCCTACTAGCGGGAGGGACTTAATGGGCGAGCAGTACTTC. It translates to CASSPTSGRDLMGEQYF. The chain employs TRBV6-4 and TRBJ2-7; 13 bases match TRBD2. This CDR3 comprises 17 residues. The J segment lost 6 bases and the V segment lost 5 bases, leaving 13 bases of the junction unmatched. CDR1 and CDR2 (germline): MRHNA, SNTAGT.

The gene calls are TRBV4-1 and TRBJ1-2, with 8 nucleotides matching TRBD1. The CDR3 runs to 15 residues. In germline, CDR1 is MGHRA, CDR2 YSYEKL. Trimming cost V 4 bases and J 4 bases; bases outside gene matches: 8. The chain's CDR3 is CASSPMTGTGYGYTF. For the CDR3, the DNA is TGCGCCAGCAGCCCTATGACCGGGACAGGCTATGGCTACACCTTC.

CDR3 amino acids: CASQSSDSGNTIYF. CDR3 nucleotide sequence: TGTGCCAGCCAAAGTTCAGACTCTGGAAACACCATATATTTT. The chain recombines TRBV6-5 with TRBJ1-3, with no clear D. Trimming pared 8 bases from V and 0 bases from J, leaving 11 bases between. The CDR3 covers 14 residues. Germline loops: CDR1 MNHEY, CDR2 SVGAGI.

The rearrangement uses TRBV30 and TRBJ1-4; 7 nucleotides match TRBD1. V lost 3 bases to trimming and J lost 1 base; unmatched junction nucleotides: 5. This CDR3 is 15 amino acids long. The V gene's germline CDR1 is GTSNPN and CDR2 SVGIG (reference sequence). CDR3: CAWRTQGKTNEKLFF. The CDR3 region has the DNA TGTGCCTGGAGGACACAGGGGAAAACTAATGAAAAACTGTTTTTT.

This chain connects TRBV30 to TRBJ1-1; D may be TRBD1 (5 bases). CDR1 is GTSNPN and CDR2 is SVGIG in the germline V gene (reference sequence). The V gene lost 1 base and the J gene lost 2 bases, with 11 bases spanning the gap. The CDR3 covers 14 residues. CDR3 residues: CAWSDGTPNTEAFF. CDR3 in DNA: TGTGCCTGGAGTGATGGGACTCCTAACACTGAAGCTTTCTTT. Full variable domain (outside the CDR3, taken from reference TRBV30 and TRBJ1-1): SQTIHQWPATLVQPVGSPLSLECTVEGTSNPNLYWYRQAAGRGLQLLFYSVGIGQISSEVPQNLSASRPQDRQFILSSKKLLLSDSGFYLCAWSDGTPNTEAFFGQGTRLTVV.

This chain links TRBV30 with TRBJ1-3; the D is unclear. The CDR3 totals 13 residues. The germline gives CDR1 GTSNPN, CDR2 SVGIG (reference sequence). The V and J ends lost 0 bases and 2 bases respectively, with 5 bases between them. CDR3 in DNA: TGTGCCTGGAGTGTCACAGCTGGAAACACCATATATTTT. Its protein product is CAWSVTAGNTIYF.

This rearrangement joins TRBV10-2 to TRBJ2-7; 13 bases fit TRBD2. The ends lost 6 bases at V and 7 bases at J; junction bases unmatched: 12. The germline CDR1 and CDR2 sequences are WSHSY and SAAADI. The CDR3 is made up of 16 amino acids. CDR3 region: CASRDRLAGGDREQYF. DNA for the CDR3: TGCGCCAGCAGGGACCGACTAGCGGGAGGCGATCGGGAGCAGTACTTC.

In this sample, this clone turned up a few times. This chain uses TRBV9 with TRBJ2-2; 7 positions agree with TRBD1. In germline, CDR1 is SGDLS, CDR2 YYNGEE. CDR3 length: 15 amino acids. Losses at the gene ends were 3 bases for V and 4 bases for J; bases not matched to a gene: 6. CDR3: CASSGPGQSTGELFF. The CDR3 DNA reads TGTGCCAGCAGCGGGCCGGGACAGTCCACCGGGGAGCTGTTTTTT.

The V call is TRBV6-2 or TRBV6-3, the J call TRBJ2-3; D is unclear. Deletions cut 2 bases from V and 0 bases from J, with 12 bases between. In germline, CDR1 is MNHEY, CDR2 SVGEGT. The CDR3 is 16 residues long. The CDR3 bases are TGTGCCAGCAGTTACCGAATAGCAGATAGCACAGATACGCAGTATTTT. Its protein is CASSYRIADSTDTQYF.

The V call is TRBV19, the J call TRBJ2-3; 12 bases fit TRBD2. Germline V gene lookup returns CDR1 LNHDA and CDR2 SQIVND (reference sequence). The CDR3 is made up of 17 amino acids. V lost 5 bases, J lost 3 bases, and 9 bases stayed unmatched. The CDR3 loop reads CASSARLAGDGTDTQYF. The CDR3 coding sequence is TGTGCCAGTAGTGCCCGACTAGCGGGAGATGGGACAGATACGCAGTATTTT.

The rearrangement links TRBV7-9 to TRBJ2-7, with 8 bases lining up with TRBD2. J gave up 5 bases and V 7 bases, and 4 bases lay outside the gene matches. Germline V gives CDR1 SEHNR, CDR2 FQNEAQ (reference sequence). The CDR3 covers 12 residues. DNA of the CDR3: TGTGCCAGCACCCGGGAGGGGCACGAGCAGTACTTC. Its protein is CASTREGHEQYF.

V is TRBV7-6 and J is TRBJ1-2, with D uncertain. V was trimmed by 1 base and J by 7 bases, leaving 10 bases between them. In germline, CDR1 is SGHVS, CDR2 FNYEAQ. The CDR3 is made up of 13 amino acids. CDR3 DNA: TGTGCCAGCAGCTTAGGAGGGTTTGGTGGCTACACCTTC. Its protein is CASSLGGFGGYTF.

The genes are TRBV27 and TRBJ1-3; TRBD1 aligns across 7 bases. The CDR3 covers 17 residues. J gave up 4 bases and V 5 bases, and 14 bases lay outside the gene matches. Germline V gene data show CDR1 as MNHEY and CDR2 as SMNVEV (reference sequence). The CDR3 coding sequence is TGTGCCAGCAGTCATGGTAGCAATACAGGGGTCGGAAACACCATATATTTT. It is translated as CASSHGSNTGVGNTIYF.

This rearrangement joins TRBV6-5 to TRBJ1-1; the match to TRBD1 covers 7 bases. Germline lookup yields CDR1 MNHEY and CDR2 SVGAGI. The CDR3 spans 13 residues. Losses at the gene ends were 6 bases for V and 5 bases for J; bases not matched to a gene: 6. The CDR3, as DNA: TGTGCCAGCAGGAGGGGGCGCCTAACTGAAGCTTTCTTT. As protein: CASRRGRLTEAFF.

The chain is built from TRBV2 and TRBJ2-5; 7 bases fit TRBD2. Germline trimming cut 6 bases from V and 0 bases from J; bases unmatched to any gene: 7. The CDR3 runs 15 residues. Germline CDR1 reads SNHLY; CDR2 reads FYNNEI. This CDR3 is CASRAAGQHQETQYF. CDR3 in DNA: TGTGCCAGCAGGGCAGCGGGGCAGCACCAAGAGACCCAGTACTTC.

The chain recombines TRBV28 with TRBJ1-1; 11 bases map to TRBD1. The CDR3 consists of 18 residues. The V and J ends lost 5 bases and 3 bases, in that order; junction bases with no gene match: 14. The germline V gene encodes CDR1 MDHEN and CDR2 SYDVKM. CDR3 sequence: CASSPLDRDRGWDTEAFF. CDR3 nucleotides: TGTGCCAGCAGTCCACTAGATAGGGACAGGGGGTGGGACACTGAAGCTTTCTTT.

The chain has TRBV29-1 and TRBJ1-5; D not resolved. CDR1 and CDR2 from the germline V gene are SQVTM and ANQGSEA. V lost 6 bases to trimming and J lost 9 bases, with 15 bases between them. CDR3 size: 12 residues. CDR3 amino acids: CSVVTPAGPQHF. The DNA for the CDR3 is TGCAGCGTAGTTACCCCCGCCGGGCCCCAGCATTTT.

V usage is TRBV18 and J usage is TRBJ1-2, with TRBD1 as a possible D gene (6 bases). The V gene lost 6 bases and the J gene lost 0 bases, with 14 bases spanning the gap. This CDR3 has 15 residues. Per the germline V gene, CDR1 is KGHSH and CDR2 is LQKENI. The CDR3 sequence is CASSTTGTPNYGYTF. Here the CDR3 DNA reads TGTGCCAGCTCTACGACCGGGACACCTAACTATGGCTACACCTTC.

V and J are TRBV10-3 and TRBJ2-1; D gene ambiguous. Looked up from germline, CDR1 is ENHRY and CDR2 is SYGVKD. The CDR3 covers 12 residues. The ends were cut back, 10 bases at V and 6 bases at J, with 13 bases in the middle. The CDR3 bases are TGTGCCACAGGCTCTACGGCCAATGAGCAGTTCTTC. Amino acids: CATGSTANEQFF.